The subject of this entry is one T cell receptor beta chain. Its antigen has not been determined. No clone much larger than this one lies a single base away; base qualities are absent. The CDR3 regions of human TCRbeta chains were subjected to immunosequencing. The original pipeline was this. Repertoire TCRs were matched against a reference library of SARS-CoV-2-specific TCRs generated with the MIRA antigen-specificity platform. Breadth was defined as the fraction of unique TCRs that were SARS-CoV-2-associated, and depth was defined as the fraction of total T cells that were SARS-CoV-2-associated. Using the MIRA data, every spike-specific TCR was mapped to the spike region that the TCR reacted to and assigned to either a CD4 or a CD8 class. Log10-transformed breadth and depth values were compared by one-way ANOVA with Sidak's multiple comparisons tests. Here the immuneACCESS table is served through TCRdb, limited to in-frame sequences with V and J called. Missing clones are a known gap in these copies; in checked studies unresolved V genes cover under half, and the rest lacks a known reason. From that table come the V and J calls and clone size; the DNA was used to work out D and trimming. The sample table contains approximately 100,000 clones; only one count was recorded for over 85% of them. Roughly 2% of the sample is in the top ten clones.

The sample is drawn from a study of T cell responses to AZD1222 COVID-19 vaccine (dated by TCRdb to the early 2020s). About the study as a whole: AZD1222 recipients given second doses at about 4 weeks or at about 12 weeks were pooled, since spike-specific TCR depth and breadth were not found to differ between the two schedules. TCR sequencing was performed for approximately 240 trial participants, of whom about 200 were given two doses of AZD1222 and around 25 were given two doses of MenACWY control vaccine. Trial participants were enrolled by age into subgroups of 18-55, 56-69 and 70-plus years, and roughly 160, 29 and 62 TCR-sequenced participants, respectively, were included in these subgroups.

The study at large found these results: Only six AZD1222 recipients were SARS-CoV-2 seropositive at baseline, limiting conclusions about previously exposed vaccinees. The whole spike protein was spanned by vaccine-associated CD4 TCRs, and dominant responses were seen in regions 160-218 and 743-854. After two AZD1222 doses, both the breadth and the depth of spike-specific TCRs were significantly higher than at day 0 and than in MenACWY recipients. Most participants were white British and females outnumbered males, and the authors suggested that clonal diversity may have been underestimated. Nearly half of unique spike-specific TCRs reportedly recognized epitopes outside regions mutated in the B.1.351 and B.1.1.7 variants. In the small 56-69-year group, the increase in depth fell short of significance, most likely because of low power. No day 14 peak-response samples were available, so repertoires were characterized only after the peak T cell response.

What the time point label conveys for this sample: baseline before first vaccination. Vaccinee samples came from UK trials COV001 and COV002, including a single-blind randomized controlled phase 2/3 trial of AZD1222 (ChAdOx1 nCoV-19) in healthy adults. Trial participant PBMC samples were collected at day 0 and day 28 after the second dose for TCRbeta chain sequencing. The CDR1 and CDR2 encoded by the germline V gene are SGDLS and YYNGEE. After removal of 4 bases from V and 7 bases from J, the junction retains 9 bases not matched to a gene. The CDR3 contains 14 residues, cysteine and phenylalanine counted. Of the read, only the CDR3 DNA is kept; its 42 bases are in frame from base 1.

The chain is made from TRBV9 and TRBJ1-2; 8 bases in the junction line up with TRBD1. Sequenced material: peripheral blood, taken on day 0 of AZD1222 vaccination. This receptor was identified in an adult in good health. The CDR3 loop reads CASSSRTGQGGYTF. The DNA is TGTGCCAGCAGCTCTCGGACAGGGCAGGGTGGCTACACCTTC.